Listed below are T cell receptor beta chains from one sample, sequenced in a study of T cells in Graves' hyperthyroidism and ophthalmopathy. One entry per CDR3 protein results from TCRdb running MiXCR on the multiplex PCR reads. The sample lists under 550,000 distinct CDR3 sequences; 15% to 20% were seen once. Sequencing used blood. Receptors were obtained from a man between 40 and 49 years old with Graves' ophthalmopathy. Both conserved end residues are part of each CDR3. D genes are given only for firm matches. The size entry is marked missing in some rows and otherwise reads once, few, many or a size class.

TRBV12-3/TRBV12-4	-	TRBJ2-1	-	TGTGCCAGCAGTCCCGGGACCCTTTTCAATGAGCAGTTCTTC	CASSPGTLFNEQFF
TRBV6-1	many	TRBJ1-1	-	TGTGCCAGCACCAGGAACACTGAAGCTTTCTTT	CASTRNTEAFF
TRBV7-8	many	TRBJ2-2	-	TGTGCCAGCAGCTTAAGGGACTCAGCTAACACCGGGGAGCTGTTTTTT	CASSLRDSANTGELFF
TRBV20-1	-	TRBJ1-2	-	TGCAGTGCTAGAGACCCGAGGGGAATACCTAACTATGGCTACACCTTC	CSARDPRGIPNYGYTF
TRBV28	many	TRBJ2-1	TRBD1	TGTGCCAGCATAGGGGCAGGGGGCTCCTACAATGAGCAGTTCTTC	CASIGAGGSYNEQFF
TRBV5-1	few	TRBJ1-2	-	TGCGCCAGCAGCTTGGCCCGGCAGGGCCACAAGGTAGCTAACTATGGCTACACCTTC	CASSLARQGHKVANYGYTF
TRBV7-2	many	TRBJ2-1	TRBD2	TGTGCCAGCAGCTTACAAGCGGGGGAATACAATGAGCAGTTCTTC	CASSLQAGEYNEQFF
TRBV18	many	TRBJ1-5	-	TGTGCCAGCTCACCACGACAGAACCTACAGCCCCAGCATTTT	CASSPRQNLQPQHF
TRBV7-9	-	TRBJ1-5	-	TGTGCCAGCAGCGCAAGCCGTAAAGGGGATTTTAGCAATCAGCCCCAGCATTTT	CASSASRKGDFSNQPQHF
TRBV11-2	-	TRBJ2-5	TRBD1	TGTGCCAGCAGCTTAGCCGTGACAGGGCTCCAGGAGACCCAGTACTTC	CASSLAVTGLQETQYF
TRBV20-1	many	TRBJ2-5	TRBD2	TGCAGTGCCCCGGGACTAGCGGGAGTAGGGGAGACCCAGTACTTC	CSAPGLAGVGETQYF
TRBV4-2	once	TRBJ2-5	-	TGTGCCAGCAGCCAAGATTGGGAAAACCAAGAGACCCAGTACTTC	CASSQDWENQETQYF
TRBV11-2	many	TRBJ2-1	-	TGTGCCAGCAGCTTAGGGACGGGGGCCCACAATGAGCAGTTCTTC	CASSLGTGAHNEQFF
TRBV25-1	-	TRBJ2-7	TRBD1	TGTGCCAGCAGTGACCTGGGACAGGGGCTCTACGAGCAGTACTTC	CASSDLGQGLYEQYF
TRBV5-1	-	TRBJ1-4	TRBD1	TGCGCCAGCAGCTTTACAGGGGGCGACGAAAAACTGTTTTTT	CASSFTGGDEKLFF
TRBV7-8	few	TRBJ2-5	TRBD2	TGTGCCAGCAGCCAGCAGACTAGCGGGGAAGAGACCCAGTACTTC	CASSQQTSGEETQYF
TRBV20-1	few	TRBJ2-2	TRBD1	TGCAGTGCTAGAGATTCCGGGACAGGGGGCAAAAATGGCGGGGAGCTGTTTTTT	CSARDSGTGGKNGGELFF
TRBV7-9	many	TRBJ2-5	-	TGTGCCAGCAGCGTCAAGGAGACCCAGTACTTC	CASSVKETQYF
TRBV7-2	many	TRBJ2-5	TRBD1	TGTGCCAGCAGCCACGGACAGGCTCAAGAGACCCAGTACTTC	CASSHGQAQETQYF
TRBV28	many	TRBJ2-3	-	TGTGCCAGCAGTTACCCGCTTGGGGGCAGGGACTCCACAGATACGCAGTATTTT	CASSYPLGGRDSTDTQYF
TRBV28	many	TRBJ1-2	-	TGTGCCAGCCTGCCGGGCCGGAGCTATGGCTACACCTTC	CASLPGRSYGYTF
TRBV5-4	few	TRBJ2-1	TRBD2	TGTGCCAGCAGCTCACTAGCGGGAGGGTTCGGGGTAAATGAGCAGTTCTTC	CASSSLAGGFGVNEQFF
TRBV6-1	-	TRBJ2-3	TRBD2	TGTGCCAGCAGTTCGGGACTATCCTCCACAGATACGCAGTATTTT	CASSSGLSSTDTQYF
TRBV6-1	many	TRBJ2-1	TRBD1	TGTGCCAGCAGTATTACAGGGGTTGGCAATGAGCAGTTCTTC	CASSITGVGNEQFF
TRBV11-3	-	TRBJ2-3	-	TGTACCAGCAGCCGGAGCGGAAATACGCAGTATTTT	CTSSRSGNTQYF
TRBV27	many	TRBJ2-5	-	TGTGCCAGCAGTTCTACACAGGGCCAAGAGACCCAGTACTTC	CASSSTQGQETQYF
TRBV5-1	many	TRBJ2-1	TRBD2	TGCGCCAGCAGCTTGTCCACGGGACTACCGAACAATGAGCAGTTCTTC	CASSLSTGLPNNEQFF
TRBV6-2/TRBV6-3	many	TRBJ2-1	-	TGTGCCAGCAGTCCCCCCCAGGGCAACAATGAGCAGTTCTTC	CASSPPQGNNEQFF
TRBV6-1	few	TRBJ2-7	TRBD1	TGTGCCAGCAGTACGCGACAGGGGATGGACGAGCAGTACTTC	CASSTRQGMDEQYF
TRBV4-1	few	TRBJ1-5	-	TGCGCCAGCAGCCAAGATAAGAGGTATCAGCCCCAGCATTTT	CASSQDKRYQPQHF
TRBV29-1	-	TRBJ2-4	TRBD2	TGCAGCGTCCGAGCGGGACTAGCCAAAAACATTCAGTACTTC	CSVRAGLAKNIQYF
TRBV10-3	many	TRBJ1-2	TRBD1	TGTGCCACTTCGGCTGGGGACAGGGTGGAAAGGAATGGCTACACCTTC	CATSAGDRVERNGYTF
TRBV19	-	TRBJ1-5	-	TGTGCCAGTAGTACCGCCAGGGCAACACATCAGCCCCAGCATTTT	CASSTARATHQPQHF
TRBV19	-	TRBJ1-4	TRBD1	TGTGCCAGTAGTTCTCAGGGGGCTTCTAATGAAAAACTGTTTTTT	CASSSQGASNEKLFF
TRBV27	-	TRBJ2-6	TRBD1	TGTGCCAGCAGTGACAGGGGGGCCTCTGGGGCCAACGTCCTGACTTTC	CASSDRGASGANVLTF
TRBV10-1	few	TRBJ2-3	-	TGCGCCAGCAGTGACGGGGGGCCCACAGATACGCAGTATTTT	CASSDGGPTDTQYF
TRBV9	-	TRBJ2-1	-	TGTGCCAGCAGCGGGACTAAAGGAGGTCACAATGAGCAGTTCTTC	CASSGTKGGHNEQFF
TRBV20-1	few	TRBJ1-4	-	TGCAGTCTTGGAGGGACTAATGAAAAACTGTTTTTT	CSLGGTNEKLFF
TRBV6-2/TRBV6-3	-	TRBJ2-1	-	TGTGCCAGCAGTTTCTTTTCTAAACGATTGGTGGCAAATGAGCAGTTCTTC	CASSFFSKRLVANEQFF
TRBV3-1	-	TRBJ2-1	-	TGTGCCAGCAGCAGGTCTCACGCGAGCTCCTACAATGAGCAGTTCTTC	CASSRSHASSYNEQFF
TRBV7-3	-	TRBJ2-7	-	TGTGCCAGCAGGTTATCCTTCCGGGACGGTACCTACGAGCAGTACTTC	CASRLSFRDGTYEQYF
TRBV7-2	-	TRBJ2-5	TRBD1	TGTGCCAGCAGCCGGACGGACAGGGCCGAGACCCAGTACTTC	CASSRTDRAETQYF
TRBV28	many	TRBJ2-7	-	TGTGCCAGCAGTTTGAGCAGGGTCCCCTACGAGCAGTACTTC	CASSLSRVPYEQYF
TRBV5-6	few	TRBJ1-5	TRBD1	TGTGCCAGCAGCTTGGCGACAGGGCATAGCAATCAGCCCCAGCATTTT	CASSLATGHSNQPQHF
TRBV7-2	many	TRBJ2-3	TRBD2	TGTGCCAGCAGCCGGGACTACACAGATACGCAGTATTTT	CASSRDYTDTQYF
TRBV29-1	few	TRBJ2-3	-	TGCAGCGTTGGGGACCCCGCCACAGATACGCAGTATTTT	CSVGDPATDTQYF
TRBV11-2	many	TRBJ2-1	-	TGTGCCAGCAGCTTAGACCACAACTCCTACAATGAGCAGTTCTTC	CASSLDHNSYNEQFF
TRBV5-1	many	TRBJ2-7	TRBD2	TGCGCCAGCAGCTATAGCGGGGGCCCTTCCTACGAGCAGTACTTC	CASSYSGGPSYEQYF
TRBV20-1	-	TRBJ1-3	-	TGCAGTGCTACCCCCTCTGGAGACACCATATATTTT	CSATPSGDTIYF
TRBV2	many	TRBJ1-4	TRBD1	TGTGCCAGCAGAGACAGGGGTTATGAAAAACTGTTTTTT	CASRDRGYEKLFF
TRBV7-3	-	TRBJ1-2	TRBD1	TGTGCCAGCAGGCCGGGACAGACTTCTTATGGCTACACCTTC	CASRPGQTSYGYTF
TRBV20-1	-	TRBJ2-7	TRBD2	TGCAGTGCTAGAGATTTAGCGGGATTCTCCTACGAGCAGTACTTC	CSARDLAGFSYEQYF
TRBV12-3/TRBV12-4	few	TRBJ1-2	-	TGTGCCAGCAAATTCGGACGACGGGGCGCGGGCTACACCTTC	CASKFGRRGAGYTF
TRBV2	many	TRBJ1-1	-	TGTGCCAGCAAGGGGGAAGCGGCAGGAGCTTTCTTT	CASKGEAAGAFF
TRBV27	few	TRBJ1-1	-	TGTGCCAGCAGTCCAGGGGTACGGGGGACTGAAGCTTTCTTT	CASSPGVRGTEAFF
TRBV6-1	-	TRBJ1-1	-	TGTGCCAGCAGACCCGGGACGGCGAACACTGAAGCTTTCTTT	CASRPGTANTEAFF
TRBV6-1	many	TRBJ2-1	-	TGTGCCAGCAGTTTCGACTACTCCTACAATGAGCAGTTCTTC	CASSFDYSYNEQFF
TRBV30	many	TRBJ1-1	-	TGTGCCTGGACGACGGCCAGGTGGGACACTGAAGCTTTCTTT	CAWTTARWDTEAFF